Below are 12 T cell receptor beta chains sequenced from a single sample in a study of T cells in Graves' hyperthyroidism and ophthalmopathy. From RNA transcripts, TCR beta CDR3 regions were amplified. Initially, a first-round RT-PCR of the TCR CDR3 employed the HTBI primer set. MiXCR was run by TCRdb on the multiplex PCR reads, yielding one entry per CDR3 protein. Counted here are a few hundred thousand distinct CDR3 sequences, around 14% occurring once; the ten biggest clones make up around 7.5%. The sample was blood. These receptors all come from a woman in her 30s with Graves' hyperthyroidism.

This clonotype was counted ten times or more. The chain joins TRBV24-1 to TRBJ2-1; 8 bases are a match to TRBD2. CDR1 is KGHDR, CDR2 SFDVKD, per germline. J was trimmed by 4 bases and V by 9 bases; bases with no gene match: 7. CDR3 length: 14 amino acids. The CDR3 spells CATRLAKYYNEQFF. The CDR3 DNA reads TGTGCCACCCGACTAGCGAAATATTACAATGAGCAGTTCTTC.

There are a few counts of this clonotype. V is TRBV6-2 or TRBV6-3 and J is TRBJ2-1; D is undetermined. The ends were cut back, 0 bases at V and 8 bases at J, with 14 bases in the middle. Germline values: CDR1 MNHEY, CDR2 SVGEGT. This CDR3 contains 15 residues. CDR3 in amino acids: CASSYSMGANYEQFF. As DNA, the CDR3 is TGTGCCAGCAGTTACTCGATGGGTGCAAACTATGAGCAGTTCTTC.

This clonotype was detected many times. The V gene is TRBV7-2, the J gene TRBJ2-7; D not certain. Germline CDR1 reads SGHTA; CDR2 reads FQGNSA. This CDR3 comprises 12 residues. V lost 4 bases and J lost 2, with 6 bases in between. The DNA for the CDR3 is TGTGCCAGCAGCTCCGATGCCTACGAGCAGTACTTC. Its translation is CASSSDAYEQYF.

This clonotype was seen ten or more times. The chain is built from TRBV2 and TRBJ2-3; TRBD2 matches at 13 bases. The J segment lost 5 bases and the V segment lost 6 bases, leaving 5 bases of the junction unmatched. The CDR3 is made up of 15 amino acids. The V gene's germline CDR1 is SNHLY and CDR2 FYNNEI. This CDR3 reads CASRTLAGGVDTQYF. Written as DNA, the CDR3 is TGTGCCAGCAGAACACTAGCGGGAGGGGTAGATACGCAGTATTTT.

This sequence joins TRBV7-3 and TRBJ2-3; 11 positions agree with TRBD2. The CDR3 contains 15 residues. With V trimmed by 4 bases and J by 6 bases, 6 bases remained unmatched. Germline V lookup: CDR1 SGHTA, CDR2 FQGTGA. The CDR3 is CASSSIGTSGDTQYF. For the CDR3, the DNA is TGTGCCAGCAGCTCAATAGGGACTAGCGGTGATACGCAGTATTTT. Drawing the rest from reference TRBV7-3 and TRBJ2-3, the complete variable domain is GAGVSQTPSNKVTEKGKYVELRCDPISGHTALYWYRQSLGQGPEFLIYFQGTGAADDSGLPNDRFFAVRPEGSVSTLKIQRTERGDSAVYLCASSSIGTSGDTQYFGPGTRLTVL.

This chain links TRBV20-1 with TRBJ2-3, with 9 bases identical to TRBD2. This CDR3 spans 15 amino acids. V dropped 5 bases and J dropped 4; count of bases not matched to a gene: 10. Germline lookup yields CDR1 DFQATT and CDR2 SNEGSKA (reference sequence). The CDR3 protein is CSAPISGSGADTQYF. CDR3 bases: TGCAGTGCTCCGATTAGCGGGAGTGGGGCAGATACGCAGTATTTT.

The chain uses TRBV5-1 and TRBJ1-2; 9 nucleotides match TRBD1. V shed 0 bases, J shed 8 bases, and the junction held 2 bases outside the gene matches. The CDR3 is made up of 13 amino acids. Germline values: CDR1 SGHRS, CDR2 YFSETQ. The CDR3 is CASSLGTGEGYTF. The CDR3 region has the DNA TGCGCCAGCAGCTTGGGGACAGGGGAAGGCTACACCTTC.

In the case of this clonotype: A much larger clone is a single base away; this may be a read error. The chain joins TRBV6-2 or TRBV6-3 to TRBJ2-2; D uncertain. This CDR3 spans 14 amino acids. Germline V gene data show CDR1 as MNHEY and CDR2 as SVGEGT. This CDR3 reads CAGSYVQNTGELFF. In DNA form, the CDR3 reads TGTGCCGGCAGTTACGTACAGAACACCGGGGAGCTGTTTTTT.

V and J are TRBV7-3 and TRBJ2-1; 7 bases match TRBD1. The CDR3 is made up of 16 amino acids. Trimming removed 4 bases from V and 6 bases from J; junction bases left unmatched: 12. Germline-derived CDR1 and CDR2 are SGHTA and FQGTGA. CDR3 coding DNA: TGTGCCAGCAGCTCTACTCCGGGACAGCGGATCAATGAGCAGTTCTTC. This sequence encodes CASSSTPGQRINEQFF. Together with reference TRBV7-3 and TRBJ2-1, the CDR3 gives the full variable domain: GAGVSQTPSNKVTEKGKYVELRCDPISGHTALYWYRQSLGQGPEFLIYFQGTGAADDSGLPNDRFFAVRPEGSVSTLKIQRTERGDSAVYLCASSSTPGQRINEQFFGPGTRLTVL.

This clonotype has at least ten counts. V usage is TRBV11-1 and J usage is TRBJ1-2, with D unresolved. The germline gives CDR1 SGHAT, CDR2 FQDESV (reference sequence). Trimming shortened V by 5 bases and J by 3 bases, and 10 bases separated the two germline ends. The CDR3 extends over 13 amino acids. DNA of the CDR3: TGTGCCAGCAGCGTCCACGGAGACTATGGCTACACCTTC. Translating gives CASSVHGDYGYTF. Drawing the rest from reference TRBV11-1 and TRBJ1-2, the complete variable domain is EAEVAQSPRYKITEKSQAVAFWCDPISGHATLYWYRQILGQGPELLVQFQDESVVDDSQLPKDRFSAERLKGVDSTLKIQPAELGDSAMYLCASSVHGDYGYTFGSGTRLTVV.

There are many counts of this clonotype. The gene calls are TRBV18 and TRBJ2-1, with 9 bases matching TRBD2. Germline V lookup: CDR1 KGHSH, CDR2 LQKENI. Unmatched junction bases numbered 10, after V lost 2 bases and J lost 5 bases. This CDR3 spans 17 amino acids. The CDR3 DNA sequence: TGTGCCAGCTCACCAGAGGTAGCGGGAGATGGTAACAATGAGCAGTTCTTC. It translates to CASSPEVAGDGNNEQFF. The full variable domain, with the rest looked up from reference TRBV18 and TRBJ2-1, is NAGVMQNPRHLVRRRGQEARLRCSPMKGHSHVYWYRQLPEEGLKFMVYLQKENIIDESGMPKERFSAEFPKEGPSILRIQQVVRGDSAAYFCASSPEVAGDGNNEQFFGPGTRLTVL.

This clonotype was observed at least ten times. The chain combines TRBV4-3 with TRBJ2-5, with unresolved D. The CDR3 runs 14 residues. CDR1 and CDR2 (germline): LGHNA, YSLEER. V was shortened by 0 bases and J by 3 bases, with 8 bases between the two germline ends. This CDR3 is CASSQDTGEETQYF. Here the CDR3 DNA reads TGCGCCAGCAGCCAAGATACTGGGGAAGAGACCCAGTACTTC.